The clone carrying this T cell receptor (beta chain) was seen repeatedly, ten times or more. Its specificity is not known. This entry is derived from a study of early T cells in non-severe SARS-CoV-2 infection. Study-wide results and caveats: Private and CD4 specificities were missed by VDJdb matching, which favored anti-spike CD8 responses.

Each single cDNA molecule received a unique molecular identifier. Each CDR3 protein is one row after TCRdb ran MiXCR on the 5' RACE reads. This table has tens of thousands of distinct CDR3 sequences, roughly 5.3% appearing once. The CDR3 has 15 amino acids. Trimming cost V 1 base and J 3 bases; bases outside gene matches: 4. CDR1 is SGHDT, CDR2 YYEEEE, per germline. The material sequenced was whole blood. The source of this sequence is an adult who was a healthcare worker with PCR-confirmed SARS-CoV-2 infection or an uninfected control (not recorded which). V is TRBV5-6 and J is TRBJ2-7; 10 bases map to TRBD1. The CDR3 bases are TGTGCCAGCAGCTTGTTTGGGACAGGGGACTACGAGCAGTACTTC. This sequence encodes CASSLFGTGDYEQYF. The full variable domain, with the rest looked up from reference TRBV5-6 and TRBJ2-7, is DAGVTQSPTHLIKTRGQQVTLRCSPKSGHDTVSWYQQALGQGPQFIFQYYEEEERQRGNFPDRFSGHQFPNYSSELNVNALLLGDSALYLCASSLFGTGDYEQYFGPGTRLTVT.